This TCR beta chain was captured in a study of blood T cell repertoires in COVID-19. Study-wide context: PBMCs, B-cell-depleted T cells, or T cells were the source of the cDNA or gDNA that made up the material.

Under the authors' procedure: Amplification with reference gene primers provided the estimates of nucleated cell counts. Assay: immunoSEQ multiplex PCR; the TCRdb copy retains only in-frame clones and omits some. Clone size and V and J calls were adopted from that table, with D and trimming inferred from the DNA. This table has over 150,000 clones, roughly 82% appearing once. The V and J ends lost 3 bases and 2 bases respectively, with 17 bases between them. The CDR3 totals 18 residues. CDR1 is MRHNA and CDR2 is SNTAGT in the germline V gene. V is TRBV6-4 and J is TRBJ1-6; D ambiguous. The clonotype was recovered from a human donor in a cohort sampled during active COVID-19. Sequencing was performed on peripheral blood. CDR3 in DNA: TGTGCCAGCAGTGAACGGGAACAAGATGGACCCTATAATTCACCCCTCCACTTT. This translates into CASSEREQDGPYNSPLHF.